The 21 T cell receptor beta chains below come from one sample, sequenced in a study of blood T cells in healthy people across ages. Primers used in a second PCR of about 7 to 12 cycles were a sample-barcoded 5' primer and a J-beta primer mix. TCRdb analysed the 5' RACE reads with MiXCR anew, one entry per CDR3 protein. Of over a million distinct CDR3 sequences listed, roughly 45% are singletons. The specimen sequenced was blood. The receptors originated from a woman between 18 and 29 years old in good health.

The genes are TRBV12-3 or TRBV12-4 and TRBJ1-2; no clear D. The CDR3 runs to 13 residues. The V end lost 6 bases, the J end lost 3 bases, and 11 bases lay between the germline ends. Written as DNA, the CDR3 is TGTGCCAGCAGGGAGGGTAGCGACTATGGCTACACCTTC. Residues: CASREGSDYGYTF.

This clonotype occurred once. The V call is TRBV28, the J call TRBJ2-7; D may be TRBD2 (5 bases). The V gene lost 6 bases and the J gene lost 0 bases, with 27 bases spanning the gap. The V gene's germline CDR1 is MDHEN and CDR2 SYDVKM. The CDR3 is 19 amino acids. CDR3 bases: TGTGCCAGCAGCCCACGGAAAGGGAAGATGAGCGGAAGCTCCTACGAGCAGTACTTC. Amino acid sequence: CASSPRKGKMSGSSYEQYF.

For this clonotype: This may come from a read error, since a much larger clone is one base off. This chain joins TRBV7-9 and TRBJ1-4, with D perhaps TRBD1 (6 bases). The CDR3 runs 14 residues. Germline CDR1 SEHNR, CDR2 FQNEAQ (reference sequence). CDR3 sequence (DNA): TGTGCCGGCAGCCAACAGGGATTTGGGGAAAAACTGTTTTTT. It is translated as CAGSQQGFGEKLFF.

Remarks on this clonotype: It may be a read error: a sequence one base away is much more abundant. This CDR3 is CANSIDRYEQYF. CDR3 DNA sequence: TGTGCCAACAGTATCGACAGGTACGAGCAGTACTTC. The rearrangement uses TRBV12-3 or TRBV12-4 and TRBJ2-5, with D possibly TRBD1 on 6 matching bases. Matching the DNA end better, TRBJ2-7 makes the J call doubtful. This CDR3 contains 12 residues.

With respect to this clonotype: A single base separates this from a much larger clone, so it may be a read error. The V gene is TRBV29-1, the J gene TRBJ2-5, with 10 positions matching TRBD2. The CDR3 consists of 12 residues. With V trimmed by 6 bases and J by 8 bases, 6 bases remained unmatched. Germline V gene sequence: CDR1 SQVTM, CDR2 ANQGSEA. The CDR3 is CSVGLAEGTQYF. CDR3 nucleotides: TGCAGCGTCGGACTAGCGGAGGGAACCCAGTACTTC.

J is TRBJ1-1 and V is TRBV12-3 or TRBV12-4; D remains unclear. V was trimmed by 4 bases and J by 8 bases, leaving 11 bases between them. CDR3 length equals 12 residues. The DNA for the CDR3 is TGTGCCAGCAGTTCGACTTCGCCGGAAGCTTTCTTT. The encoded protein is CASSSTSPEAFF.

This clonotype was observed a few times. This chain links TRBV2 with TRBJ2-1, with 8 bases aligning to TRBD2. This CDR3 is 16 amino acids long. Germline CDR1 is SNHLY and CDR2 is FYNNEI. After removal of 5 bases from V and 2 bases from J, the junction contained 8 bases not matched to a gene. In DNA form, the CDR3 reads TGTGCCAGCAGTTTGATCTTAGCGGGGACCTACAATGAGCAGTTCTTC. It specifies CASSLILAGTYNEQFF.

This clonotype appeared a few times. V gene TRBV29-1 combines with J gene TRBJ2-7; 7 positions agree with TRBD1. The CDR3 is 12 amino acids. The germline V gene has CDR1 SQVTM and CDR2 ANQGSEA. The chain's CDR3 is CGFSTGNYEQYF. The CDR3 DNA reads as TGCGGCTTCTCGACAGGGAACTACGAGCAGTACTTC.

In this sample, this clonotype turned up once. This sequence joins TRBV5-1 and TRBJ2-3; D is possibly TRBD1 or TRBD2 (5 bases each). V was clipped by 5 bases and J by 4 bases, with 14 bases between them. This CDR3 has 14 amino acids. Per the germline V gene, CDR1 is SGHRS and CDR2 is YFSETQ. The CDR3 DNA reads as TGCGCCAGCAGGTGGGGACGGAACCCAGATACGCAGTATTTT. The encoded protein is CASRWGRNPDTQYF. Filled out from reference TRBV5-1 and TRBJ2-3, the complete variable domain reads KAGVTQTPRYLIKTRGQQVTLSCSPISGHRSVSWYQQTPGQGLQFLFEYFSETQRNKGNFPGRFSGRQFSNSRSEMNVSTLELGDSALYLCASRWGRNPDTQYFGPGTRLTVL.

With regard to this clonotype: Mismatch with germline at one junction end may stem from a read error. This chain uses TRBV6-1 with TRBJ2-4, with D hard to call. Germline lookup yields CDR1 MNHNS and CDR2 SASEGT. This CDR3 contains 13 residues. The CDR3 nucleotides read TGTGCCAGCAGTGATTCCTGCGGTTACGAGCAGTGCTTC. Amino acid sequence: CASSDSCGYEQCF.

V and J are TRBV6-5 and TRBJ2-3; D may correspond to TRBD1 or TRBD2 (5 bases each). Germline CDR1 MNHEY, CDR2 SVGAGI. CDR3 length: 16 residues. Deletions cut 6 bases from V and 8 bases from J, with 24 bases between. CDR3 coding DNA: TGTGCCAGCAGGCCCCACGGGGCGGACCCATCGGGTACGCAGTATTTT. Its protein is CASRPHGADPSGTQYF.

V and J are TRBV7-2 and TRBJ1-3; 11 bases are a match to TRBD1. The CDR3 has 18 amino acids. CDR1 and CDR2 (germline): SGHTA, FQGNSA. J lost 3 bases, V lost 5 bases, and 12 bases had no gene match. The CDR3 DNA reads TGTGCCAGCAGCCCGCGGACAGGGGGCTCCTTTCGTGGAAACACCATATATTTT. This encodes CASSPRTGGSFRGNTIYF.

The CDR3 DNA is TGTGCCATCAGGGGGACAGGCAACCAAGAGACCCAGTACTTC. This encodes CAIRGTGNQETQYF. The chain recombines TRBV10-3 with TRBJ2-5, with TRBD1 matching over 8 bases. This CDR3 has 14 residues. The germline V gene encodes CDR1 ENHRY and CDR2 SYGVKD. V shed 6 bases and J 0 bases; nucleotides not matched to a gene: 3.

The rearrangement links TRBV27 to TRBJ1-4, with D possibly being TRBD1 (6 bases). The CDR3 spans 17 residues. With 5 bases removed from V and 0 bases from J, the gap between germline ends came to 16 bases. The V gene's germline CDR1 is MNHEY and CDR2 SMNVEV (reference sequence). The CDR3 loop reads CASSGGIRGATNEKLFF. DNA for the CDR3: TGTGCCAGCAGTGGGGGTATAAGGGGGGCAACTAATGAAAAACTGTTTTTT. Full variable domain (remainder filled in from reference TRBV27 and TRBJ1-4): EAQVTQNPRYLITVTGKKLTVTCSQNMNHEYMSWYRQDPGLGLRQIYYSMNVEVTDKGDVPEGYKVSRKEKRNFPLILESPSPNQTSLYFCASSGGIRGATNEKLFFGSGTQLSVL.

This clonotype has ten or more counts. V is TRBV12-3 or TRBV12-4 and J is TRBJ2-7; D gene uncertain. The CDR3 covers 12 residues. V gave up 6 bases and J gave up 2 bases, with 8 bases separating them. The CDR3 spells CASSSDTYEQYF. CDR3 DNA: TGTGCCAGCAGCTCCGACACCTACGAGCAGTACTTC.

In the case of this clonotype: A much larger clone differs from this one at a single base, so this may be a read error. The chain joins TRBV7-9 to TRBJ2-3; D uncertain. The length of the CDR3 is 13 residues. Germline V gene lookup returns CDR1 SEHNR and CDR2 FQNEAQ (reference sequence). CDR3 protein: CASNLAFSDTQYF. CDR3 bases: TGTGCCAGCAACTTAGCTTTTTCTGATACGCAGTATTTT.

This clonotype was seen ten or more times. The V gene is TRBV29-1, the J gene TRBJ1-2, with D unresolved. CDR1 is SQVTM, CDR2 ANQGSEA, per germline. Trimming stripped 3 bases from V and 4 bases from J, with 6 bases between. This CDR3 comprises 11 residues. CDR3 amino acids: CSVDGGYGYTF. The CDR3, as DNA: TGCAGCGTTGATGGAGGCTATGGCTACACCTTC.

The genes are TRBV5-1 and TRBJ2-3; the D is unclear. Between the trimmed V and J ends, which lost 0 bases and 5 bases, there was a span of 10 bases. Germline values: CDR1 SGHRS, CDR2 YFSETQ. The CDR3 is 14 amino acids. CDR3 bases: TGCGCCAGCAGCTTGGAGACCCCCGGAGATACGCAGTATTTT. Translation: CASSLETPGDTQYF.

This clonotype was seen only a few times. The chain recombines TRBV15 with TRBJ2-7; perhaps D is TRBD1 or TRBD2 (5 bases each). Germline V gene lookup returns CDR1 LNHNV and CDR2 YYDKDF (reference sequence). The CDR3 has 16 amino acids. Trimming removed 3 bases at V and 2 bases at J, with 17 bases between. Here the CDR3 DNA reads TGTGCCACCAGCAGCCTTCTTGGGGGTCCCACCTACGAGCAGTACTTC. This gives the protein CATSSLLGGPTYEQYF.

The sample holds a few counts of this clonotype. This chain joins TRBV5-1 and TRBJ2-1; possibly TRBD1 for D (6 bases). V was trimmed by 2 bases and J by 8 bases, leaving 23 bases between them. The CDR3 sequence is 17 residues long. Germline values: CDR1 SGHRS, CDR2 YFSETQ. Here the CDR3 DNA reads TGCGCCAGCAGCTTTGCCAAGACACAGGGTGGTCACGATGAGCAGTTCTTC. Translated: CASSFAKTQGGHDEQFF.

This clonotype was counted a few times. The chain combines TRBV12-3 or TRBV12-4 with TRBJ2-5, with a tentative D call TRBD2 (5 bases). Trimming took 0 bases from V and 11 from J, leaving 16 bases between them. This CDR3 is 14 amino acids long. This CDR3 reads CASSLAGEMNEQYF. In DNA, the CDR3 is TGTGCCAGCAGTTTAGCGGGAGAGATGAATGAGCAGTACTTC.